The 26 T cell receptor beta chains given below trace back to one sample, sequenced in a study of cytotoxic CD8 clonotypes in ibrutinib-treated CLL (dated by TCRdb to the early 2020s). The time point label, as the study defines it: less than 30 months on ibrutinib. Libraries came from the immunoSEQ multiplex PCR assay. Sourced from immuneACCESS, this table was stored by TCRdb with only in-frame sequences that have V and J called. A share of the clones is absent; for the studies checked, an unresolved V gene accounts for under half, and the remainder has no known explanation. Here the sample has 140,000 to 150,000 clones; approximately 80% occur a single time. The ten biggest clones cover 5% to 5.5% of the sample. Sequencing used PBMCs, obtained after 24 months of ibrutinib treatment. The receptors were sampled from a human donor with chronic lymphocytic leukemia.

This rearrangement joins TRBV6-6 to TRBJ2-3; weak D call: TRBD1 (6 bases). Per the germline V gene, CDR1 is MNHNY and CDR2 is SVGAGI (reference sequence). The CDR3 is 14 amino acids. Trimming left V 6 bases short and J 6 bases short, with 16 bases between. CDR3 amino acids: CASRKQGQGDTQYF. The CDR3 nucleotides read TGTGCCAGCAGGAAGCAGGGGCAGGGGGATACGCAGTATTTT.

This rearrangement joins TRBV5-1 to TRBJ2-5, with a possible D match to TRBD1 (5 bases). V was shortened by 0 bases and J by 0 bases, with 12 bases between the two germline ends. Germline-derived CDR1 and CDR2 are SGHRS and YFSETQ. The CDR3 loop spans 16 amino acids. The CDR3 nucleotides read TGCGCCAGCAGCTTGGGGACATCCCCGTACCAAGAGACCCAGTACTTC. Its translation: CASSLGTSPYQETQYF.

The V and J genes are TRBV7-2 and TRBJ2-7, with D uncertain. Trimming removed 8 bases at V and 1 base at J, with 12 bases between. This CDR3 has 13 amino acids. Germline CDR1 SGHTA, CDR2 FQGNSA. The CDR3 protein is CASRAPQSYEQYF. The CDR3 DNA reads TGTGCCAGCCGCGCGCCCCAGTCCTACGAGCAGTACTTC.

The chain carries TRBV19 and TRBJ2-3; 9 bases map to TRBD1. Germline-derived CDR1 and CDR2 are LNHDA and SQIVND (reference sequence). V lost 10 bases and J lost 5; bases outside the gene matches: 13. CDR3 length: 15 residues. The CDR3 is CATRPGTGPGDTQYF. CDR3 nucleotide sequence: TGTGCCACCAGACCAGGGACAGGGCCTGGAGATACGCAGTATTTT.

For the CDR3, the DNA is TGTGCCAGCAGCCACGGGTGGGGCCGCAATGAAAAACTGTTTTTT. This sequence encodes CASSHGWGRNEKLFF. The genes are TRBV27 and TRBJ1-4, with D possibly matching TRBD1 (5 bases). This CDR3 contains 15 residues. Germline V gene lookup returns CDR1 MNHEY and CDR2 SMNVEV (reference sequence). Trimming took 6 bases from V and 5 from J, leaving 16 bases between them.

V gene TRBV6-1 combines with J gene TRBJ1-1; the D gene is possibly TRBD1 (5 bases). V lost 0 bases, J lost 8 bases, and 10 bases lay in between. CDR3 length: 13 amino acids. The germline V gene has CDR1 MNHNS and CDR2 SASEGT. In nucleotides, the CDR3 is TGTGCCAGCAGTGAAGCGCGGAGGGGAGAAGCTTTCTTT. Translated: CASSEARRGEAFF.

The rearrangement joins TRBV29-1 to TRBJ2-5, with D tentatively TRBD2 (7 bases). There are 15 residues in the CDR3. The germline V and J ends were trimmed by 4 bases and 0 bases, with 15 bases remaining between them. Germline V CDR1 and CDR2: SQVTM, ANQGSEA. CDR3 bases: TGCAGCGTTGCACGGGGGGCCTCGTACCAAGAGACCCAGTACTTC. Its translation is CSVARGASYQETQYF.

This chain links TRBV5-1 with TRBJ1-2, with 9 bases fitting TRBD1. There are 14 residues in the CDR3. After removal of 3 bases from V and 8 bases from J, the junction contained 8 bases not matched to a gene. Germline V lookup: CDR1 SGHRS, CDR2 YFSETQ. In DNA, the CDR3 is TGCGCCAGCAGCTCCGGGACAGGGCCGGAGGGCTACACCTTC. Its protein product is CASSSGTGPEGYTF.

On this clone: A much larger clone differs from this one at a single base, so this may be a read error. This sequence joins TRBV7-3 and TRBJ2-1, with TRBD2 identical over 7 bases. The CDR3 totals 12 residues. Germline CDR1 and CDR2: SGHTA and FQGTGA. The J segment lost 9 bases and the V segment lost 5 bases, leaving 4 bases of the junction unmatched. This chain's CDR3 is CASSPPGGEQFF. Written as DNA, the CDR3 is TGTGCCAGCAGCCCCCCGGGGGGTGAGCAGTTCTTC.

V usage is TRBV5-1 and J usage is TRBJ2-1; 7 bases are a match to TRBD2. V lost 3 bases to trimming and J lost 5 bases; unmatched junction nucleotides: 23. The CDR3 loop spans 20 amino acids. Germline values: CDR1 SGHRS, CDR2 YFSETQ. The CDR3 DNA reads as TGCGCCAGCAGCTGGCCCCTGAGCGGGATCCCGGACCGGCCGCACAATGAGCAGTTCTTC. It specifies CASSWPLSGIPDRPHNEQFF.

This chain joins TRBV29-1 and TRBJ2-5, with 9 positions matching TRBD2. V shed 3 bases and J 3 bases; nucleotides not matched to a gene: 14. The germline gives CDR1 SQVTM, CDR2 ANQGSEA. The CDR3 is 17 residues long. The CDR3 DNA is TGCAGCGTTGATAGTTTGGTTGGTAGCGGGGGAGAAGAGACCCAGTACTTC. Protein product: CSVDSLVGSGGEETQYF.

The V and J genes are TRBV30 and TRBJ1-1; possibly TRBD1 for D (5 bases). Trimming pared 5 bases from V and 0 bases from J, leaving 16 bases between. The germline V gene has CDR1 GTSNPN and CDR2 SVGIG (reference sequence). This CDR3 region has 15 residues. The DNA for the CDR3 is TGTGCCTGGGGCCGAGGGGCCGCCCTGAACACTGAAGCTTTCTTT. Its protein product is CAWGRGAALNTEAFF.

The rearrangement joins TRBV10-2 to TRBJ2-3, with D unresolved. With 8 bases removed from V and 6 bases from J, the gap between germline ends came to 15 bases. Germline V lookup: CDR1 WSHSY, CDR2 SAAADI. The CDR3 is 13 amino acids. CDR3 DNA sequence: TGCGCCAGCGATGACCTGGGGTTGGATACGCAGTATTTT. It is translated as CASDDLGLDTQYF.

V is TRBV27 and J is TRBJ2-5; 11 bases line up with TRBD1. Per the germline V gene, CDR1 is MNHEY and CDR2 is SMNVEV (reference sequence). The CDR3 is made up of 16 amino acids. V shed 5 bases, J shed 5 bases, and the junction held 10 bases outside the gene matches. The CDR3 DNA reads TGTGCCAGCAGTCCAAGGGGACAGGGGGGTTGGGAGACCCAGTACTTC. Translation: CASSPRGQGGWETQYF.

A note on this clone: The same CDR3 also results from other DNA sequences found in this sample. The chain joins TRBV7-2 to TRBJ2-1; 8 bases are a match to TRBD2. CDR1 and CDR2 (germline): SGHTA, FQGNSA. The V segment lost 1 base and the J segment 4 bases; nucleotides outside the gene matches: 6. The CDR3 is made up of 16 amino acids. The CDR3 sequence: CASSLVPAGGYNEQFF. The CDR3 bases are TGTGCCAGCAGCTTAGTTCCTGCGGGGGGATACAATGAGCAGTTCTTC.

In this sample, this clone turned up once. The chain uses TRBV28 and TRBJ1-2, with a weak D call TRBD1 (6 bases). V dropped 8 bases and J dropped 8 bases, with 12 bases sitting between them. The CDR3 is 11 amino acids. In germline, CDR1 is MDHEN, CDR2 SYDVKM. CDR3 region: CASGGPRGYTF. The DNA of the CDR3 is TGTGCCAGCGGGGGGCCCAGGGGCTACACCTTC.

With respect to this clone: Other nucleotide sequences from this sample produce the same CDR3. J is TRBJ2-1 and V is TRBV27, with TRBD2 identical over 15 bases. V gave up 6 bases and J gave up 9 bases; unmatched junction bases: 3. The CDR3 length is 14 residues. Germline V CDR1 and CDR2: MNHEY, SMNVEV (reference sequence). The CDR3 bases are TGTGCCAGCAGCCTGGGACTAGCGGGGGGTGAGCAGTTCTTC. As protein: CASSLGLAGGEQFF.

V gene TRBV7-2 combines with J gene TRBJ2-2; D is uncertain. Per the germline V gene, CDR1 is SGHTA and CDR2 is FQGNSA. The CDR3 has 13 residues. Trimming pared 5 bases from V and 6 bases from J, leaving 10 bases between. CDR3 sequence: CASSPRPAGELFF. CDR3 nucleotide sequence: TGTGCCAGCAGCCCCCGCCCGGCCGGGGAGCTGTTTTTT.

The V gene is TRBV28, the J gene TRBJ1-2; TRBD1 aligns across 8 bases. Germline CDR1 and CDR2: MDHEN and SYDVKM. The CDR3 covers 15 residues. Unmatched junction bases numbered 7, after V lost 2 bases and J lost 5 bases. This CDR3 is CASSLPDRVKYGYTF. In nucleotides, the CDR3 is TGTGCCAGCAGTTTACCGGACAGGGTGAAATATGGCTACACCTTC.

The chain recombines TRBV4-2 with TRBJ2-7; no clear D gene. From germline, CDR1 is LGHNA and CDR2 YNFKEQ. Trimming shortened V by 1 base and J by 2 bases, and 12 bases separated the two germline ends. There are 15 residues in the CDR3. In nucleotides, the CDR3 is TGTGCCAGCAGCCAAGCTCTGGGCAACCCCTACGAGCAGTACTTC. Encoded protein: CASSQALGNPYEQYF.

The chain employs TRBV18 and TRBJ2-2; tentative D call: TRBD2 (5 bases). Trimming cost V 3 bases and J 1 base, with 12 bases left between them. CDR3 length equals 16 residues. Germline V gene lookup returns CDR1 KGHSH and CDR2 LQKENI. The CDR3: CASSPGPAENTGELFF. The DNA for the CDR3 is TGTGCCAGCTCACCTGGGCCAGCGGAGAACACCGGGGAGCTGTTTTTT.

The chain joins TRBV11-2 to TRBJ2-1; D gene unclear. Trimming left V 1 base short and J 7 bases short, with 8 bases between. Germline V lookup: CDR1 SGHAT, CDR2 FQNNGV. The CDR3 spans 13 residues. CDR3 nucleotide sequence: TGTGCCAGCAGCTTAGGGCTCGGGAATGAGCAGTTCTTC. Translated: CASSLGLGNEQFF.

The chain uses TRBV5-1 and TRBJ2-7; D not certain. Between the trimmed V and J ends, which lost 0 bases and 6 bases, there was a span of 7 bases. This CDR3 comprises 12 residues. Germline CDR1 is SGHRS and CDR2 is YFSETQ. The DNA for the CDR3 is TGCGCCAGCAGCTTGGACGTCAGCGAGCAGTACTTC. Translated, it gives CASSLDVSEQYF. Supplemented by reference TRBV5-1 and TRBJ2-7, the full variable domain reads KAGVTQTPRYLIKTRGQQVTLSCSPISGHRSVSWYQQTPGQGLQFLFEYFSETQRNKGNFPGRFSGRQFSNSRSEMNVSTLELGDSALYLCASSLDVSEQYFGPGTRLTVT.

The chain is built from TRBV15 and TRBJ2-6; D possibly corresponds to TRBD1 (5 bases). Germline lookup yields CDR1 LNHNV and CDR2 YYDKDF (reference sequence). This CDR3 region has 18 residues. Trimming pared 2 bases from V and 2 bases from J, leaving 16 bases between. CDR3: CATSRTTRVVAGANVLTF. CDR3 DNA sequence: TGTGCCACCAGCAGAACAACCAGGGTAGTCGCTGGGGCCAACGTCCTGACTTTC.

V gene TRBV5-1 combines with J gene TRBJ1-3; the match to TRBD1 covers 8 bases. In germline, CDR1 is SGHRS, CDR2 YFSETQ. The CDR3 is 17 residues long. With V trimmed by 0 bases and J by 1 base, 6 bases remained unmatched. The CDR3 DNA reads TGCGCCAGCAGCTTGGGGGACAGGTGGGCGTCTGGAAACACCATATATTTT. As protein: CASSLGDRWASGNTIYF. Variable domain in full (rest from reference TRBV5-1 and TRBJ1-3): KAGVTQTPRYLIKTRGQQVTLSCSPISGHRSVSWYQQTPGQGLQFLFEYFSETQRNKGNFPGRFSGRQFSNSRSEMNVSTLELGDSALYLCASSLGDRWASGNTIYFGEGSWLTVV.

This clone was counted ten times or more. The chain joins TRBV28 to TRBJ2-7, with TRBD1 matching 8 bases. Germline assignment: CDR1 MDHEN and CDR2 SYDVKM. V shed 10 bases, J shed 2 bases, and the junction held 4 bases outside the gene matches. The CDR3 has 12 residues. Here the CDR3 DNA reads TGTGCCACCCAGGACAGGGCCTACGAGCAGTACTTC. It yields the protein CATQDRAYEQYF.